The rows below give T cell receptor beta chains drawn from one sample of a study of radiation and T cells in renal cell carcinoma. TCRdb's copy holds only in-frame clones and misses some; the assay was immunoSEQ multiplex PCR. Of about 140,000 clones listed, over 80% are singletons. Sequenced here: blood, sampled from a patient whose treatment included radiotherapy and nephrectomy. The receptors derive from a woman between 50 and 59 years old with renal cell carcinoma. The CDR3 runs from the conserved cysteine through the conserved F or W. A D gene is named only where the DNA matches it firmly. Some rows mark clone size as missing; the rest say once, few, many or name a class of expanded clone.

j_call d_call v_call clone_size cdr3_aa cdr3_nt
TRBJ2-7 NA TRBV10-3 NA CAISSGTESYEQYF TGTGCCATCAGTTCCGGGACGGAGTCCTACGAGCAGTACTTC
TRBJ2-7 NA TRBV20-1 NA CSALDYEQYF TGCAGTGCTCTTGACTACGAGCAGTACTTC
TRBJ1-4 NA TRBV4-2 NA CASSQVMTRGQGEKLFF TGTGCCAGCAGCCAAGTTATGACAAGGGGCCAAGGAGAAAAACTGTTTTTT
TRBJ1-2 TRBD1 TRBV28 NA CASTEVGQGYGYTF TGTGCCAGCACCGAAGTGGGACAGGGGTATGGCTACACCTTC
TRBJ2-7 NA TRBV7-8 NA CASSLGARGYEQYF TGTGCCAGCAGCTTAGGGGCCCGGGGTTACGAGCAGTACTTC
TRBJ2-7 NA TRBV7-7 NA CASSLTQSSEQYF TGTGCCAGCAGCTTAACACAGAGCTCCGAGCAGTACTTC
TRBJ1-1 NA TRBV5-1 NA CASSGDWDTEAFF TGCGCCAGCAGCGGGGACTGGGACACTGAAGCTTTCTTT
TRBJ1-2 NA TRBV7-3 once CASASLGESDGYTF TGTGCCAGCGCCTCATTGGGGGAGAGCGATGGCTACACCTTC
TRBJ1-2 NA TRBV7-9 few CASSTAGRNYGYTF TGTGCCAGCAGTACGGCCGGGAGGAACTATGGCTACACCTTC
TRBJ2-2 NA TRBV9 NA CASSVRQSTGELFF TGTGCCAGCAGCGTAAGACAGAGCACCGGGGAGCTGTTTTTT
TRBJ2-7 NA TRBV5-1 NA CASSLVGYEQYF TGCGCCAGCAGCTTGGTCGGCTACGAGCAGTACTTC
TRBJ1-2 NA TRBV28 NA CASESSENYTF TGTGCCAGCGAGAGCAGCGAGAACTACACCTTC
TRBJ1-2 NA TRBV14 NA CASSQIGGYTF TGTGCCAGCAGCCAAATCGGCGGCTACACCTTC
TRBJ1-2 NA TRBV7-2 NA CASSQGSGYTF TGTGCCAGCAGCCAGGGATCCGGCTACACCTTC
TRBJ1-1 NA TRBV7-6 few CASSNLQERTEAFF TGTGCCAGCAGCAACTTACAGGAGAGGACTGAAGCTTTCTTT
TRBJ2-2 NA TRBV5-6 NA CASSSTEAGELFF TGTGCCAGCAGCTCGACAGAGGCCGGGGAGCTGTTTTTT
TRBJ1-1 NA TRBV9 NA CASSVGVRVRGTEAFF TGTGCCAGCAGCGTAGGGGTCCGTGTTCGAGGCACTGAAGCTTTCTTT
TRBJ2-3 TRBD2 TRBV6-4 NA CASSDSLAGGPDTQYF TGTGCCAGCAGTGACTCACTAGCGGGGGGGCCAGATACGCAGTATTTT
TRBJ1-2 NA TRBV12-5 NA CASGSGQLYGYTF TGTGCTAGTGGTTCTGGGCAGCTCTATGGCTACACCTTC
TRBJ1-1 TRBD1 TRBV11-2 NA CASSRTGTDYTEAFF TGTGCCAGCAGCCGAACCGGGACAGATTACACTGAAGCTTTCTTT
TRBJ2-7 NA TRBV18 NA CASSPGPGEIYEQYF TGTGCCAGCTCACCAGGTCCGGGAGAGATCTACGAGCAGTACTTC
TRBJ2-5 NA TRBV30 once CAWRTGRETQYF TGTGCCTGGAGAACTGGGCGCGAGACCCAGTACTTC
TRBJ2-5 NA TRBV20-1 once CSTGPPETQYF TGCAGTACCGGACCCCCGGAGACCCAGTACTTC
TRBJ2-3 TRBD2 TRBV4-3 NA CASSRSPTSGGVDTQYF TGCGCCAGCAGCCGATCACCGACTAGCGGGGGGGTGGATACGCAGTATTTT
TRBJ1-4 NA TRBV7-9 NA CASSLGGVGTTF TGTGCCAGCAGCTTAGGGGGAGTGGGGACTACTTTT
TRBJ1-2 NA TRBV6-5 NA CASSSTGFEIYGYTF TGTGCCAGCAGTTCTACAGGTTTTGAAATCTATGGCTACACCTTC
TRBJ1-1 TRBD1 TRBV25-1 NA CASGRSGGHTEAFF TGTGCCTCGGGCAGGTCAGGGGGCCATACTGAAGCTTTCTTT
TRBJ1-2 NA TRBV7-2 few CASSLDLGGYTF TGTGCCAGCAGCTTAGATTTGGGTGGCTACACCTTC
TRBJ2-3 NA TRBV7-3 NA CASSFRTRRDTQYF TGTGCCAGCAGCTTTAGGACCCGGCGGGATACGCAGTATTTT
TRBJ1-1 TRBD1 TRBV5-1 NA CASSSSTGMNTEAFF TGCGCCAGCAGCTCCTCGACAGGGATGAACACTGAAGCTTTCTTT
TRBJ1-1 TRBD1 TRBV28 NA CASSFLGQRRTEAFF TGTGCCAGCAGTTTTTTGGGACAGAGAAGGACTGAAGCTTTCTTT
TRBJ1-5 TRBD1 TRBV7-2 once CASSLDRVQPQHF TGTGCCAGCAGCCTGGACAGGGTTCAGCCCCAGCATTTT
TRBJ2-7 NA TRBV7-9 NA CASTPRTEAYEQYF TGTGCCAGCACCCCCCGGACCGAGGCCTACGAGCAGTACTTC
TRBJ2-7 NA TRBV7-2 NA CASSLDYGTTYEQYF TGTGCCAGCAGCTTAGATTACGGGACGACCTACGAGCAGTACTTC
TRBJ2-1 TRBD2 TRBV18 NA CASRRPGLADNEQFF TGTGCCAGCCGCCGACCGGGACTAGCGGACAATGAGCAGTTCTTC
TRBJ2-3 NA TRBV25-1 NA CASNFGTDTQYF TGTGCCAGCAACTTCGGCACAGATACGCAGTATTTT
TRBJ1-2 NA TRBV7-2 NA CASSNARDYGYTF TGTGCCAGCAGCAACGCTCGGGACTATGGCTACACCTTC
TRBJ1-2 NA TRBV27 NA CASSPLRGAGGYTF TGTGCCAGCAGTCCTTTAAGGGGCGCGGGGGGCTACACCTTC
TRBJ2-7 TRBD1 TRBV6-5 once CASRDGQGEQYF TGTGCCAGCAGGGACGGACAGGGCGAGCAGTACTTC
TRBJ2-7 TRBD2 TRBV4-3 NA CASSQDSGRAYEQYF TGCGCCAGCAGCCAAGATAGCGGGAGGGCCTACGAGCAGTACTTC
TRBJ1-1 NA TRBV4-3 NA CASSQDLKRGATEAFF TGCGCCAGCAGCCAAGACTTGAAGAGGGGGGCAACTGAAGCTTTCTTT
TRBJ1-1 NA TRBV11-3 NA CASSSRSSTEAFF TGTGCCAGCAGCTCACGTAGTAGCACTGAAGCTTTCTTT
TRBJ1-1 NA TRBV7-9 NA CASSLGGAVSNTEAFF TGTGCCAGCAGCTTAGGGGGGGCGGTATCGAACACTGAAGCTTTCTTT
TRBJ2-6 NA TRBV29-1 NA CSVASSGANVLTF TGCAGCGTTGCTTCCTCTGGGGCCAACGTCCTGACTTTC
TRBJ2-7 NA TRBV5-1 once CASSFDGAYEQYF TGCGCCAGCAGCTTTGACGGAGCCTACGAGCAGTACTTC
TRBJ1-5 NA TRBV5-4 NA CASSLRGADQPQHF TGTGCCAGCAGCTTACGGGGGGCGGATCAGCCCCAGCATTTT